One and the same sample provided the 17 T cell receptor beta chains below, sequenced in a study of human T cells and chemical hapten exposure (dated by TCRdb to the early 2020s). The library was produced with RACE. Sequencing relied on a NextSeq 500. TCRdb's own reprocessing of the public reads used fastp at Q25 and MiXCR and kept productive beta chains. Entries that share a CDR3 protein sequence are merged under the most common genes and DNA. The sample table holds about 49,000 distinct CDR3 sequences, of which 8% to 9.5% were seen once. Roughly 4.4% of the sample comes from the top ten. This specimen's time point label, per the study, means: patch test 1, 2 weeks after DPC sensitization. This specimen's treatment or condition label, interpreted: therapeutic diphenylcyclopropenone sensitization with weekly scalp DPC. Sequencing was performed on whole blood, taken in connection with sensitization to the hapten diphenylcyclopropenone (DPC). These receptors all stem from a woman aged 45-65 years with alopecia areata. Some clones in this sample may be carry-over from other donors' samples.

The table lists this clonotype with many counts. The chain links TRBV5-1 to TRBJ2-1; 9 bases map to TRBD2. J was trimmed by 5 bases and V by 1 base; bases with no gene match: 7. Germline V gives CDR1 SGHRS, CDR2 YFSETQ. The CDR3 covers 16 residues. CDR3 sequence: CASSLISTSGHNEQFF. DNA for the CDR3: TGCGCCAGCAGCTTGATATCTACTAGCGGGCACAATGAGCAGTTCTTC.

This clonotype was seen once. This chain connects TRBV7-2 to TRBJ2-7; the match to TRBD2 covers 13 bases. Unmatched junction bases numbered 25, after V lost 5 bases and J lost 6 bases. Germline V lookup: CDR1 SGHTA, CDR2 FQGNSA. The CDR3 is made up of 21 amino acids. CDR3 in amino acids: CASSTRSLSWTSGRRNAEQYF. The CDR3 nucleotides are TGTGCCAGCAGCACAAGATCCTTATCATGGACTAGCGGGAGACGAAACGCCGAGCAGTACTTC.

The V call is TRBV29-1, the J call TRBJ2-7; unclear D gene. The ends were cut back, 8 bases at V and 5 bases at J, with 16 bases in the middle. The CDR3 runs to 12 residues. The germline gives CDR1 SQVTM, CDR2 ANQGSEA. CDR3 coding DNA: TGCAGCATACGGGTGGCGGCAGACGAGCAGTACTTC. Protein sequence: CSIRVAADEQYF.

This clonotype was picked up many times. The CDR3 here is CASSSGSRELFF. In nucleotides, the CDR3 is TGTGCCAGCAGTTCCGGGAGTCGGGAGCTGTTTTTT. This sequence joins TRBV28 and TRBJ2-2; D perhaps matches TRBD2 (6 bases). From germline, CDR1 is MDHEN and CDR2 SYDVKM. The V end was cut by 4 bases, the J end by 9 bases, with 9 bases between. The CDR3 length is 12 residues. Full variable domain (missing parts from reference TRBV28 and TRBJ2-2): DVKVTQSSRYLVKRTGEKVFLECVQDMDHENMFWYRQDPGLGLRLIYFSYDVKMKEKGDIPEGYSVSREKKERFSLILESASTNQTSMYLCASSSGSRELFFGEGSRLTVL.

This clonotype occurred many times. This chain links TRBV7-2 with TRBJ2-3, with D uncertain. The V and J ends lost 1 base and 0 bases respectively, with 11 bases between them. The length of the CDR3 is 16 residues. CDR1 is SGHTA and CDR2 is FQGNSA in the germline V gene. The CDR3 nucleotides are TGTGCCAGCAGCTTAGTAAGGCTGAGAAGCACAGATACGCAGTATTTT. This sequence encodes CASSLVRLRSTDTQYF.

This clonotype has only one observation. This chain links TRBV30 with TRBJ1-2; D ambiguous. The CDR3 is made up of 12 amino acids. Germline lookup yields CDR1 GTSNPN and CDR2 SVGIG (reference sequence). V dropped 5 bases and J dropped 8 bases, with 15 bases sitting between them. The CDR3 loop reads CAWDGKSRGYTF. The CDR3 bases are TGTGCCTGGGACGGCAAAAGTCGCGGCTACACCTTC.

This clonotype was seen more than once but under ten times. The chain carries TRBV29-1 and TRBJ2-7, with D possibly matching TRBD1 (5 bases). This CDR3 region has 11 residues. V was cut by 5 bases and J by 1 base, with 6 bases left in between. Germline loops: CDR1 SQVTM, CDR2 ANQGSEA. CDR3 nucleotide sequence: TGCAGCGTTCGGACATCCTACGAGCAGTACTTC. Residues: CSVRTSYEQYF.

This clonotype was picked up many times. The chain combines TRBV2 with TRBJ2-1, with TRBD2 matching over 13 bases. The V and J ends lost 6 bases and 9 bases, in that order; junction bases with no gene match: 8. This CDR3 comprises 15 residues. Per the germline V gene, CDR1 is SNHLY and CDR2 is FYNNEI. In DNA, the CDR3 is TGTGCCAGCAGGGGACTAGCGGGATATTTAGGTGAGCAGTTCTTC. It yields the protein CASRGLAGYLGEQFF.

V gene TRBV29-1 combines with J gene TRBJ2-5, with TRBD1 matching 8 bases. Trimming took 3 bases from V and 6 from J; bases not matched to a gene: 9. The CDR3 is 14 residues long. Germline V CDR1 and CDR2: SQVTM, ANQGSEA. DNA of the CDR3: TGCAGCGTTGAGCCCGGACAGGGTCGAAAGACCCAGTACTTC. Translating gives CSVEPGQGRKTQYF.

The chain recombines TRBV20-1 with TRBJ1-1, with TRBD1 identical over 7 bases. CDR1 is DFQATT, CDR2 SNEGSKA, per germline (reference sequence). V was clipped by 2 bases and J by 5 bases; unmatched bases: 8. The length of the CDR3 is 14 residues. CDR3 in DNA: TGCAGTGCTAGAACCAGGACAGGTTATACTGAAGCTTTCTTT. It encodes CSARTRTGYTEAFF.

At least ten counts were recorded for this clonotype. V usage is TRBV4-3 and J usage is TRBJ2-3; no reliable D call. CDR1 is LGHNA and CDR2 is YSLEER in the germline V gene. This CDR3 spans 15 amino acids. Trimming stripped 4 bases from V and 1 base from J, with 12 bases between. CDR3 residues: CASSRQMDGTDTQYF. The CDR3 DNA follows: TGCGCCAGCAGCCGACAAATGGACGGCACAGATACGCAGTATTTT.

This clonotype was counted between two and nine times. The V gene is TRBV29-1, the J gene TRBJ2-1, with 9 bases fitting TRBD2. The CDR3 runs to 17 residues. Looked up from germline, CDR1 is SQVTM and CDR2 is ANQGSEA. V trimming: 4 bases; J trimming: 10 bases; junction bases outside the gene matches: 20. The CDR3 sequence is CSVGLGGLAAPSHEQFF. The CDR3, as DNA: TGCAGCGTTGGACTGGGGGGACTAGCCGCCCCCAGCCACGAGCAGTTCTTC.

The table lists this clonotype with many counts. The chain uses TRBV20-1 and TRBJ2-7; possibly TRBD1 for D (5 bases). This CDR3 region has 16 residues. V was cut by 5 bases and J by 3 bases, with 23 bases left in between. From germline, CDR1 is DFQATT and CDR2 SNEGSKA (reference sequence). The CDR3 nucleotides are TGCAGTGCTGGGGCGTACTTTGGACCTTTGCACTACGAGCAGTACTTC. It encodes CSAGAYFGPLHYEQYF.

This clonotype appeared a few times. The rearrangement joins TRBV10-2 to TRBJ1-1; D is unresolved. Trimming shortened V by 7 bases and J by 4 bases, and 13 bases separated the two germline ends. From germline, CDR1 is WSHSY and CDR2 SAAADI. The CDR3 totals 13 residues. The CDR3 nucleotides read TGCGCCAGCATAGACTGGCTGAGCACTGAAGCTTTCTTT. Translating gives CASIDWLSTEAFF.

The V gene is TRBV11-3, the J gene TRBJ2-1; D gene unclear. Trimming stripped 1 base from V and 8 bases from J, with 6 bases between. Per the germline V gene, CDR1 is SGHNT and CDR2 is YENEEA. CDR3 length: 12 amino acids. The CDR3 here is CASSLGAYEQFF. The CDR3 nucleotides are TGTGCCAGCAGCTTAGGTGCGTATGAGCAGTTCTTC.

In its sample, this clonotype was seen many times. J is TRBJ2-7 and V is TRBV5-1, with TRBD1 as a possible D gene (6 bases). The CDR3 consists of 14 residues. V was clipped by 4 bases and J by 5 bases, with 16 bases between them. Germline V CDR1 and CDR2: SGHRS, YFSETQ. The CDR3 spells CASSKDTGLDEQYF. The CDR3 bases are TGCGCCAGCAGCAAGGACACAGGGTTGGACGAGCAGTACTTC.

Written as DNA, the CDR3 is TGTGCCAGCAGCCCCAGGTACAAATTCGATGAGCAGTTCTTC. This gives the protein CASSPRYKFDEQFF. The chain joins TRBV7-6 to TRBJ2-1; no clear D. Trimming removed 5 bases from V and 8 bases from J, with 16 bases in between. The CDR3 has 14 residues. Germline CDR1 and CDR2: SGHVS and FNYEAQ. The whole variable domain, remainder taken from reference TRBV7-6 and TRBJ2-1, is GAGVSQSPRYKVTKRGQDVALRCDPISGHVSLYWYRQALGQGPEFLTYFNYEAQQDKSGLPNDRFSAERPEGSISTLTIQRTEQRDSAMYRCASSPRYKFDEQFFGPGTRLTVL.